The rows below give T cell receptor beta chains drawn from one sample of a study of cytomegalovirus exposure and HLA in healthy donors. The table came from immunoSEQ multiplex PCR; TCRdb's copy has only in-frame clones and leaves some out. The profile shows about 160,000 clones, roughly four fifths of them singletons. The specimen was PBMCs. The receptors were sampled from a man in his fifties or sixties in good health and CMV-seropositive. Both conserved end residues are part of each CDR3. The D gene is left open where the match is weak. Some rows mark clone size as missing; the rest say once, few, many or name a class of expanded clone.

j_gene: TRBJ2-1; v_gene: TRBV4-2; d_gene: -; abundance: few; CDR3nt: TGTGCCAGCAGCCATTCCGGGGGGCAGAATGAGCAGTTCTTC; CDR3aa: CASSHSGGQNEQFF
j_gene: TRBJ2-3; v_gene: TRBV28; d_gene: TRBD1; abundance: -; CDR3nt: TGTGCCAGCAGCAAAGGGACAGGGAGATATACGCAGTATTTT; CDR3aa: CASSKGTGRYTQYF
j_gene: TRBJ2-2; v_gene: TRBV5-5; d_gene: TRBD2; abundance: -; CDR3nt: TGTGCCGCGGGAGACAGACCCAACACCGGGGAGCTGTTTTTT; CDR3aa: CAAGDRPNTGELFF
j_gene: TRBJ1-5; v_gene: TRBV6-5; d_gene: -; abundance: -; CDR3nt: TGTGCCAGCGCCGCCGGGTATTACAATCAGCCCCAGCATTTT; CDR3aa: CASAAGYYNQPQHF
j_gene: TRBJ2-1; v_gene: TRBV19; d_gene: TRBD1; abundance: -; CDR3nt: TGTGCCAGTAGCCGGGGACAGGGATGGATTAATGAGCAGTTCTTC; CDR3aa: CASSRGQGWINEQFF
j_gene: TRBJ1-4; v_gene: TRBV28; d_gene: -; abundance: -; CDR3nt: TGTGCCAGCAGTTTCAGTCGGGGGAGCGGCGAAAAACTGTTTTTT; CDR3aa: CASSFSRGSGEKLFF
j_gene: TRBJ1-1; v_gene: TRBV27; d_gene: -; abundance: -; CDR3nt: TGTGCCAGCACCCCGGAACGGGGGGGCCTAACTGAAGCTTTCTTT; CDR3aa: CASTPERGGLTEAFF
j_gene: TRBJ2-7; v_gene: TRBV29-1; d_gene: -; abundance: -; CDR3nt: TGCAGCGTGTCAAAGGGGTTGTCCGAGCAGTACTTC; CDR3aa: CSVSKGLSEQYF
j_gene: TRBJ1-2; v_gene: TRBV28; d_gene: TRBD1; abundance: -; CDR3nt: TGTGCCAGCAGTCCCCGGACAGGGCCCTATGGCTACACCTTC; CDR3aa: CASSPRTGPYGYTF
j_gene: TRBJ2-1; v_gene: TRBV2; d_gene: TRBD2; abundance: -; CDR3nt: TGTGCCAGCTCTAGCGGGGACTACAATGAGCAGTTCTTC; CDR3aa: CASSSGDYNEQFF
j_gene: TRBJ2-1; v_gene: TRBV7-3; d_gene: -; abundance: few; CDR3nt: TGTGCCAGCAGCTCCCCTAGCGTCAATGAGCAGTTCTTC; CDR3aa: CASSSPSVNEQFF
j_gene: TRBJ1-4; v_gene: TRBV5-6; d_gene: TRBD1; abundance: -; CDR3nt: TGTGCCAGCAGCCACCGACAGGGTACTAATGAAAAACTGTTTTTT; CDR3aa: CASSHRQGTNEKLFF
j_gene: TRBJ2-2; v_gene: TRBV28; d_gene: -; abundance: -; CDR3nt: TGTGCCAGTAGACGGGCCGGGGAGCTGTTTTTT; CDR3aa: CASRRAGELFF
j_gene: TRBJ2-2; v_gene: TRBV11-1; d_gene: TRBD2; abundance: once; CDR3nt: TGTGCCAGCAGAAAAGGGACTAGCAGAGCCGCGAACACCGGGGAGCTGTTTTTT; CDR3aa: CASRKGTSRAANTGELFF
j_gene: TRBJ2-5; v_gene: TRBV5-8; d_gene: -; abundance: -; CDR3nt: TGTGCCAGCAGCTTGGCCATCAGGGCCGGGGAGACCCAGTACTTC; CDR3aa: CASSLAIRAGETQYF
j_gene: TRBJ1-5; v_gene: TRBV7-2; d_gene: -; abundance: few; CDR3nt: TGTGCCAGCAGCCCCCATCGGGCGGGGGAGAATCAGCCCCAGCATTTT; CDR3aa: CASSPHRAGENQPQHF
j_gene: TRBJ1-1; v_gene: TRBV7-2; d_gene: TRBD1; abundance: -; CDR3nt: TGTGCCAGCAGCTCCAGGGGGCTGAACACTGAAGCTTTCTTT; CDR3aa: CASSSRGLNTEAFF
j_gene: TRBJ2-4; v_gene: TRBV11-2; d_gene: -; abundance: -; CDR3nt: TGTGCCAGCAGCTTATGGTCAGGGGAGGGCATTCAGTACTTC; CDR3aa: CASSLWSGEGIQYF
j_gene: TRBJ2-1; v_gene: TRBV5-1; d_gene: TRBD2; abundance: -; CDR3nt: TGCGCCAGCAGCTTAGAGCGGGGGGAATACAATGAGCAGTTCTTC; CDR3aa: CASSLERGEYNEQFF
j_gene: TRBJ2-1; v_gene: TRBV5-1; d_gene: TRBD2; abundance: -; CDR3nt: TGCGCCAGCAGCCCGGGACTAGCCTACAATGAGCAGTTCTTC; CDR3aa: CASSPGLAYNEQFF
j_gene: TRBJ1-1; v_gene: TRBV5-1; d_gene: -; abundance: -; CDR3nt: TGCGCCAGCAGCCCCTTCGCGAGGGAGGGTGAAGCTTTCTTT; CDR3aa: CASSPFAREGEAFF
j_gene: TRBJ1-1; v_gene: TRBV19; d_gene: -; abundance: -; CDR3nt: TGTGCCAGTAGTATAGAAAGGGAGCGCACTGAAGCTTTCTTT; CDR3aa: CASSIERERTEAFF
j_gene: TRBJ2-1; v_gene: TRBV19; d_gene: -; abundance: -; CDR3nt: TGTGCCAGTAGTATAGGGGGGACAACCTACAATGAGCAGTTCTTC; CDR3aa: CASSIGGTTYNEQFF
j_gene: TRBJ1-1; v_gene: TRBV5-1; d_gene: -; abundance: -; CDR3nt: TGCGCCAGCAGCTCGGGACACCCGAACACTGAAGCTTTCTTT; CDR3aa: CASSSGHPNTEAFF
j_gene: TRBJ2-1; v_gene: TRBV12-5; d_gene: TRBD2; abundance: once; CDR3nt: TGTGCTAGTGGTTTGACTAGCGGGGTTGAGCAGTTCTTC; CDR3aa: CASGLTSGVEQFF
j_gene: TRBJ1-2; v_gene: TRBV5-1; d_gene: -; abundance: -; CDR3nt: TGCGCCAGTCAACAGGGAGAAAATGGCTACACCTTC; CDR3aa: CASQQGENGYTF
j_gene: TRBJ2-1; v_gene: TRBV5-1; d_gene: TRBD2; abundance: once; CDR3nt: TGCGCCGGCAGCTTGGAACCCACGGGAGGGCTCTACAATGAGCAGTTCTTC; CDR3aa: CAGSLEPTGGLYNEQFF
j_gene: TRBJ1-1; v_gene: TRBV19; d_gene: TRBD1; abundance: -; CDR3nt: TGTGCCAGTAGTGGTTCAGGGGGCGAGTACACTGAAGCTTTCTTT; CDR3aa: CASSGSGGEYTEAFF
j_gene: TRBJ2-5; v_gene: TRBV6-1; d_gene: TRBD2; abundance: -; CDR3nt: TGTGCCAGCAGTGCCCGACTAGCGGGGAGCCAAGAGACCCAGTACTTC; CDR3aa: CASSARLAGSQETQYF
j_gene: TRBJ1-6; v_gene: TRBV11-2; d_gene: TRBD1; abundance: -; CDR3nt: TGTGCCAGCAGCTTTGGGACAGGGAACTCACCCCTCCACTTT; CDR3aa: CASSFGTGNSPLHF
j_gene: TRBJ2-7; v_gene: TRBV6-5; d_gene: -; abundance: once; CDR3nt: TGTGCCAGCAGTTACTCTGAGCCCAGGGTCGAGCAGTACTTC; CDR3aa: CASSYSEPRVEQYF
j_gene: TRBJ2-7; v_gene: TRBV20-1; d_gene: -; abundance: -; CDR3nt: TGCAGTCAGACGAGGGTCGAGCAGTACTTC; CDR3aa: CSQTRVEQYF
j_gene: TRBJ1-4; v_gene: TRBV28; d_gene: TRBD1; abundance: -; CDR3nt: TGTGCCAGCAGAATTTATACAGGGGGCACTAATGAAAAACTGTTTTTT; CDR3aa: CASRIYTGGTNEKLFF
j_gene: TRBJ2-1; v_gene: TRBV7-3; d_gene: -; abundance: -; CDR3nt: TGTGCCAGCAGTTCTATAGCGACCCCCTACAATGAGCAGTTCTTC; CDR3aa: CASSSIATPYNEQFF
j_gene: TRBJ2-2; v_gene: TRBV5-1; d_gene: -; abundance: once; CDR3nt: TGCGCCAGCAGCTTGGGAGCCGACGGGGAGCTGTTTTTT; CDR3aa: CASSLGADGELFF
j_gene: TRBJ2-1; v_gene: TRBV6-5; d_gene: -; abundance: few; CDR3nt: TGTGCCAGCGGACCTGGCCTAGCCGCCTACAATGAGCAGTTCTTC; CDR3aa: CASGPGLAAYNEQFF
j_gene: TRBJ2-7; v_gene: TRBV7-2; d_gene: -; abundance: -; CDR3nt: TGTGCCAGCACCCTTACAGGGATGACCTACGAGCAGTACTTC; CDR3aa: CASTLTGMTYEQYF
j_gene: TRBJ2-5; v_gene: TRBV6-5; d_gene: -; abundance: few; CDR3nt: TGTGCCAGCAGTTACGGCGAGGGCAACACCCAGTACTTC; CDR3aa: CASSYGEGNTQYF
j_gene: TRBJ2-3; v_gene: TRBV9; d_gene: TRBD2; abundance: -; CDR3nt: TGTGCCAGCAGCGTAGGACTAGCGGGAGTAACAGATACGCAGTATTTT; CDR3aa: CASSVGLAGVTDTQYF
j_gene: TRBJ2-7; v_gene: TRBV7-9; d_gene: -; abundance: -; CDR3nt: TGTGCCAGCAGCCGGGACATCAACTACGAGCAGTACTTC; CDR3aa: CASSRDINYEQYF
j_gene: TRBJ2-7; v_gene: TRBV18; d_gene: -; abundance: -; CDR3nt: TGTGCCAGCTCACTAGAACAGTCCTACGAGCAGTACTTC; CDR3aa: CASSLEQSYEQYF
j_gene: TRBJ2-3; v_gene: TRBV5-1; d_gene: TRBD2; abundance: -; CDR3nt: TGCGCCAGCAGTTTAGCGGGTTTTAGCACAGATACGCAGTATTTT; CDR3aa: CASSLAGFSTDTQYF
j_gene: TRBJ1-5; v_gene: TRBV19; d_gene: TRBD1; abundance: -; CDR3nt: TGTGCCAGTACCCGGGACAGTCGCAATCAGCCCCAGCATTTT; CDR3aa: CASTRDSRNQPQHF
j_gene: TRBJ1-2; v_gene: TRBV14; d_gene: TRBD1; abundance: -; CDR3nt: TGTGCCAGCAGTCAACAGGGGGACTCTGGCTACACCTTC; CDR3aa: CASSQQGDSGYTF
j_gene: TRBJ2-1; v_gene: TRBV29-1; d_gene: TRBD2; abundance: -; CDR3nt: TGCAGCGTATGGGGACTAAGCGGAAGGTCAAATGAGCAGTTCTTC; CDR3aa: CSVWGLSGRSNEQFF
j_gene: TRBJ2-3; v_gene: TRBV6-1; d_gene: TRBD2; abundance: -; CDR3nt: TGTGCCAGCAGTGCCCTCGGGACTAGCTTAGTTGGTACAGATACGCAGTATTTT; CDR3aa: CASSALGTSLVGTDTQYF
j_gene: TRBJ2-1; v_gene: TRBV5-4; d_gene: -; abundance: -; CDR3nt: TGTGCCAGCAGCTTGGATCGGGGCTCCTACAATGAGCAGTTCTTC; CDR3aa: CASSLDRGSYNEQFF
j_gene: TRBJ2-1; v_gene: TRBV13; d_gene: TRBD2; abundance: few; CDR3nt: TGTGCCAGCAGTCCCAAAGCGGGGGGCCAGATCAATGAGCAGTTCTTC; CDR3aa: CASSPKAGGQINEQFF
j_gene: TRBJ2-1; v_gene: TRBV9; d_gene: TRBD2; abundance: -; CDR3nt: TGTGCCAGCAGCGTAGATTCCGGGACTAGTGCGTTCTTC; CDR3aa: CASSVDSGTSAFF
j_gene: TRBJ2-5; v_gene: TRBV9; d_gene: TRBD1; abundance: -; CDR3nt: TGTGCCAGCAGCGTAGGGGGGACAGGAGAGACCCAGTACTTC; CDR3aa: CASSVGGTGETQYF
j_gene: TRBJ1-5; v_gene: TRBV7-2; d_gene: -; abundance: -; CDR3nt: TGTGCCAGCAGCTTGGACAAGGGTCAGCCCCAGCATTTT; CDR3aa: CASSLDKGQPQHF
j_gene: TRBJ2-1; v_gene: TRBV5-1; d_gene: TRBD2; abundance: -; CDR3nt: TGCGCCAGCAGCTTAAGCGGGATGGGTTACAATGAGCAGTTCTTC; CDR3aa: CASSLSGMGYNEQFF
j_gene: TRBJ1-2; v_gene: TRBV5-1; d_gene: TRBD1; abundance: -; CDR3nt: TGCGCCAGCAGCGCGGGGACAGCAGACTATGGCTACACCTTC; CDR3aa: CASSAGTADYGYTF
j_gene: TRBJ2-2; v_gene: TRBV29-1; d_gene: TRBD2; abundance: -; CDR3nt: TGCAGCGTTGAAGGGCGGAGCGGGAGAAAACCGTCCGGGGAGCTGTTTTTT; CDR3aa: CSVEGRSGRKPSGELFF
j_gene: TRBJ1-6; v_gene: TRBV13; d_gene: TRBD1; abundance: -; CDR3nt: TGTGCCAGCAGCTCCGGGACAGGGAATTCACCCCTCCACTTT; CDR3aa: CASSSGTGNSPLHF
j_gene: TRBJ2-3; v_gene: TRBV25-1; d_gene: TRBD2; abundance: -; CDR3nt: TGTGCCAGCAGTGAATGGGGACTAGCGGGAGGAGGGGATACGCAGTATTTT; CDR3aa: CASSEWGLAGGGDTQYF
j_gene: TRBJ2-5; v_gene: TRBV28; d_gene: -; abundance: -; CDR3nt: TGTGCCAGCAGTCCCTCGGTTAGAGGAGAGACCCAGTACTTC; CDR3aa: CASSPSVRGETQYF
j_gene: TRBJ1-2; v_gene: TRBV19; d_gene: TRBD1; abundance: -; CDR3nt: TGTGCCAGTCGTTACCAGGGGGCTGAGGGCTACACCTTC; CDR3aa: CASRYQGAEGYTF
j_gene: TRBJ2-3; v_gene: TRBV18; d_gene: TRBD2; abundance: few; CDR3nt: TGTGCCAGCTCACCACCCTCCTCCCCTAGCGGAAGCACAGATACGCAGTATTTT; CDR3aa: CASSPPSSPSGSTDTQYF